This T cell receptor (beta chain) comes out of a study of blood T cell repertoires in COVID-19. As processed by the authors: Scientists estimated how many nucleated cells there were by amplifying reference gene primers. Libraries were prepared by immunoSEQ multiplex PCR; TCRdb keeps only in-frame clonotypes and omits some of them. D and trimming were read from the DNA, whereas the V and J calls and clone size are those reported in that table. In the table there are approximately 250,000 clones, less than 90% of which are singletons. The V and J ends lost 0 bases and 9 bases, in that order; junction bases with no gene match: 9. The CDR3 is 17 amino acids. The germline V gene has CDR1 SGHRS and CDR2 YFSETQ.

This sequence originates from a middle-aged woman who had recovered from COVID-19. The chain recombines TRBV5-1 with TRBJ1-6, with 10 bases that match TRBD1. Sequencing was carried out using peripheral blood. The CDR3 nucleotides are TGCGCCAGCAGCTTGGGTGACAGGGGGCTTGGTCGTTCACCCCTCCACTTT. Its translation is CASSLGDRGLGRSPLHF.